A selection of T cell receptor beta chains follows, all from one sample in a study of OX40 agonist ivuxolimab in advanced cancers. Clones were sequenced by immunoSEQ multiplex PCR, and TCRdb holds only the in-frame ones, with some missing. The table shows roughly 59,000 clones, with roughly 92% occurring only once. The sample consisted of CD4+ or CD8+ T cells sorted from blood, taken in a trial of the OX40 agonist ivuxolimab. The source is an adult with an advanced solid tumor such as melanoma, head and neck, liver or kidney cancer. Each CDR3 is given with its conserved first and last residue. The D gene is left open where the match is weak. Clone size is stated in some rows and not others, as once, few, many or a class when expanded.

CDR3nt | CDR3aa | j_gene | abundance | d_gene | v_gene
TGTGCCAGCAGCTTTGAGGGGGACGTGCGTCAGCCCCAGCATTTT | CASSFEGDVRQPQHF | TRBJ1-5 | NA | NA | TRBV5-6
TGTGCCACCAGCACCCAGGGTTCTCAGTATGGCTACACCTTC | CATSTQGSQYGYTF | TRBJ1-2 | NA | NA | TRBV15
TGTGCCATCAGTGAGTCGGTTCGGACAACTAATGAAAAACTGTTTTTT | CAISESVRTTNEKLFF | TRBJ1-4 | NA | NA | TRBV10-3
TGTGCCAGCAGTTTTACTAGCGGGGGGGTCTTCTTGGGCACAGATACGCAGTATTTT | CASSFTSGGVFLGTDTQYF | TRBJ2-3 | NA | TRBD2 | TRBV27
TGTGCCAGCAGCTTAGAGGTAGGGTGGCCCCAGCATTTT | CASSLEVGWPQHF | TRBJ1-5 | NA | NA | TRBV11-2
TGTGCCAGCAGCAATACCCTGGACAGCCCTATGAACACTGAAGCTTTCTTT | CASSNTLDSPMNTEAFF | TRBJ1-1 | NA | NA | TRBV7-9
TGCGCCACCGGGGGTCGCGGCACCGGGGAGCTGTTTTTT | CATGGRGTGELFF | TRBJ2-2 | few | NA | TRBV10-1
TGCAGCGTCGGACAAACTTTTGGCTACACCTTC | CSVGQTFGYTF | TRBJ1-2 | NA | NA | TRBV29-1
TGTGCCAGCAGCCAAGATTACGGGTACGAGCAGTACTTC | CASSQDYGYEQYF | TRBJ2-7 | once | NA | TRBV4-2
TGTGCCAGCAGACCGGGACTAGCGGGAGTCTACGAGCAGTACTTC | CASRPGLAGVYEQYF | TRBJ2-7 | NA | TRBD2 | TRBV4-2
TGCGCCAGCAGCTCCTGGGGGGTGGATGAGCAGTTCTTC | CASSSWGVDEQFF | TRBJ2-1 | NA | NA | TRBV4-3
TGCGCCAGCAGCCAAGATGGGACAGGGGGCTACAATGAGCAGTTCTTC | CASSQDGTGGYNEQFF | TRBJ2-1 | NA | TRBD1 | TRBV4-3
TGTGCCAGCAGCCATGGACAGGCGGGGGGCTACACCTTC | CASSHGQAGGYTF | TRBJ1-2 | NA | TRBD1 | TRBV7-3
TGTGCCAGCAGTCCCCTAAGCGCGGGTGGCGTAATCCACGAGCAGTACTTC | CASSPLSAGGVIHEQYF | TRBJ2-7 | NA | NA | TRBV27
TGTGCCAGCAGTGAAAGGGGGAACGGCTACACCTTC | CASSERGNGYTF | TRBJ1-2 | NA | NA | TRBV25-1
TGTGCCATCATGCGGGGGCCCGAACGGGCAGATACGCAGTATTTT | CAIMRGPERADTQYF | TRBJ2-3 | NA | NA | TRBV10-3
TGTGCCAGCAGTGGGGCTAGCGGGGACCAAGAGACCCAGTACTTC | CASSGASGDQETQYF | TRBJ2-5 | NA | TRBD2 | TRBV6-1
TGTGCCAGCAGTTACGCTTCGACAGGACACTACGAGCAGTACTTC | CASSYASTGHYEQYF | TRBJ2-7 | NA | NA | TRBV6-5
TGCGCCAGCAGCCAAGGCCCCGTAGGTTATGAGCAGTTCTTC | CASSQGPVGYEQFF | TRBJ2-1 | NA | NA | TRBV4-3
TGTGCCAGCAGTAACACAGAGGAGTCCTACGAGCAGTACTTC | CASSNTEESYEQYF | TRBJ2-7 | few | NA | TRBV7-9
TGTGCCAGCAGCTTGGGGCTCAATGAGCAGTTCTTC | CASSLGLNEQFF | TRBJ2-1 | NA | NA | TRBV5-6
TGCGCCAGCAGCCTTTTAGCGGGAGCGAAGGCAGATACGCAGTATTTT | CASSLLAGAKADTQYF | TRBJ2-3 | NA | TRBD2 | TRBV5-1
TGTGCCGCGAGGGTAGGGGGATTTAGCACAGATACGCAGTATTTT | CAARVGGFSTDTQYF | TRBJ2-3 | NA | NA | TRBV21-1
TGTGCCAGCAGCGGATCAGCGGGGGGGCCGGGAGAGACCCAGTACTTC | CASSGSAGGPGETQYF | TRBJ2-5 | NA | TRBD2 | TRBV5-4
TGTGCCAGCAGCTTAGTAGGGGGGGCTGGGGAGACCCAGTACTTC | CASSLVGGAGETQYF | TRBJ2-5 | NA | NA | TRBV7-2
TGTGCCAGCATGACAGGGGGCTTCAATGAGCAGTTCTTC | CASMTGGFNEQFF | TRBJ2-1 | NA | TRBD1 | TRBV28
TGTGCCTACGTGGGCTCTGGAAACACCATATATTTT | CAYVGSGNTIYF | TRBJ1-3 | NA | NA | TRBV7-9
TGTGCCAGCAGTTACGCCGGGGCAGGGGGTTTCTACGAGCAGTACTTC | CASSYAGAGGFYEQYF | TRBJ2-7 | NA | TRBD1 | TRBV11-2
TGCGCCAGCAGCCACCTAGACAGGGGTTACACTGAAGCTTTCTTT | CASSHLDRGYTEAFF | TRBJ1-1 | NA | TRBD1 | TRBV4-1
TGTGCCAGCAGTGAAGCGTACGGATCCTACGAGCAGTACTTC | CASSEAYGSYEQYF | TRBJ2-7 | NA | NA | TRBV6-1
TGTGCCAGCAGTTACCTACAGGGGGCTGGAAACACCATATATTTT | CASSYLQGAGNTIYF | TRBJ1-3 | NA | TRBD1 | TRBV6-5
TGTGCCAGCACCCCCCCGATGAACACTGAAGCTTTCTTT | CASTPPMNTEAFF | TRBJ1-1 | NA | NA | TRBV7-9
TGCGCCAGCACCTCCCGACCACAGGGGGCAGAGGATGGCTACACCTTC | CASTSRPQGAEDGYTF | TRBJ1-2 | NA | TRBD1 | TRBV5-1
TGTGCCAGCAGACCCTTAGCGGGATCCTACGAGCAGTACTTC | CASRPLAGSYEQYF | TRBJ2-7 | NA | TRBD2 | TRBV27
TGTGCCAGCTCACCGGGACAGGGTTATGAAAAACTGTTTTTT | CASSPGQGYEKLFF | TRBJ1-4 | NA | TRBD1 | TRBV18
TGTGCCAGCGGGGGGCCTAGCGGGAGCACAGATACGCAGTATTTT | CASGGPSGSTDTQYF | TRBJ2-3 | NA | TRBD2 | TRBV27
TGTGCCAGCAGCGTAGGGGCAGGTAACTACGAGCAGTACTTC | CASSVGAGNYEQYF | TRBJ2-7 | NA | NA | TRBV9
TGTGCCAGCAGCTTGGGAGACATGAACACTGAAGCTTTCTTT | CASSLGDMNTEAFF | TRBJ1-1 | once | NA | TRBV7-6
TGTGCCAGCAGTCTCCGGAGGGTTTCCGGGGAGCTGTTTTTT | CASSLRRVSGELFF | TRBJ2-2 | NA | NA | TRBV27
TGTGCCAGCAGTTTGATAGGGGGGACCTACGAGCAGTACTTC | CASSLIGGTYEQYF | TRBJ2-7 | NA | NA | TRBV27
TGTGCCAGCAGCGGACCGGGACTAGCGGCGTGGGGTGAGCAGTACTTC | CASSGPGLAAWGEQYF | TRBJ2-7 | NA | TRBD2 | TRBV7-9
TGTGCCAGCAGCTCATCAGTGGGACACTACGAGCAGTACTTC | CASSSSVGHYEQYF | TRBJ2-7 | NA | NA | TRBV7-7
TGCGCCAGCAGCACACGGACTAGCGGGACGAACACCGGGGAGCTGTTTTTT | CASSTRTSGTNTGELFF | TRBJ2-2 | NA | TRBD2 | TRBV4-1
TGTGCCACCAGCAGGTACAGGGAGAACACTGAAGCTTTCTTT | CATSRYRENTEAFF | TRBJ1-1 | once | NA | TRBV15
TGTGCCAGCAGTTACTCGAGGGATCAGCCCCAGCATTTT | CASSYSRDQPQHF | TRBJ1-5 | NA | NA | TRBV6-5
TGTGCTAGTGGAGCCACCGGGACAGGGAATCAGCCCCAGCATTTT | CASGATGTGNQPQHF | TRBJ1-5 | NA | TRBD1 | TRBV12-5
TGTGCTAGTGGTTTGGGCGGTTCCACTGAAGCTTTCTTT | CASGLGGSTEAFF | TRBJ1-1 | NA | NA | TRBV12-5
TGTGCCTGGAGTGTGGGGTCCGGGGAGCTGTTTTTT | CAWSVGSGELFF | TRBJ2-2 | once | NA | TRBV30
TGTGCCACCAGCGGGACAGGGGTTTACGAGCAGTACTTC | CATSGTGVYEQYF | TRBJ2-7 | NA | TRBD1 | TRBV15
TGTGCCAGCAGTTACTCCATCGCGGCTAATGAAAAACTGTTTTTT | CASSYSIAANEKLFF | TRBJ1-4 | NA | NA | TRBV6-5
TGTGCCAGCAGCGGACAGGGTTACAGGGGCTCCTACGAGCAGTACTTC | CASSGQGYRGSYEQYF | TRBJ2-7 | few | TRBD1 | TRBV9
TGCGCCAGCAGCCAAGCTAGCGGGGGCAATGAGCAGTTCTTC | CASSQASGGNEQFF | TRBJ2-1 | NA | TRBD2 | TRBV4-1
TGTGCCAGCAGCAATTTTACGGAGGGCCAAGAGACCCAGTACTTC | CASSNFTEGQETQYF | TRBJ2-5 | NA | NA | TRBV21-1
TGTGCCTGGAGTGTACCCGACAGGGTACTATCAACTAATGAAAAACTGTTTTTT | CAWSVPDRVLSTNEKLFF | TRBJ1-4 | NA | TRBD1 | TRBV30
TGTGCCAGTAGTTGGGGGAAGGATCAGCCCCAGCATTTT | CASSWGKDQPQHF | TRBJ1-5 | few | NA | TRBV19
TGTGCCAGCAGCCGGCTCAATTGGAATGAGCAGTTCTTC | CASSRLNWNEQFF | TRBJ2-1 | NA | NA | TRBV6-1
TGTGCCAGTGGACAGGTCTTGTCTGGCTACACCTTC | CASGQVLSGYTF | TRBJ1-2 | NA | TRBD1 | TRBV6-6